Below, 13 T cell receptor beta chains from the same sample are listed, as sequenced in a study of T cell responses to AZD1222 COVID-19 vaccine. Profiling relied on immunoSEQ multiplex PCR, and the TCRdb table lists in-frame clones only, not all of them. Among 170,000 or so clones listed, 70% to 90% were seen once. The sequenced sample was peripheral blood, obtained 28 days after the second AZD1222 dose. Source of these receptors: an adult who received the AZD1222 COVID-19 vaccine.

The chain is built from TRBV7-2 and TRBJ2-2; TRBD2 agrees at 11 bases. The CDR3 extends over 16 amino acids. In germline, CDR1 is SGHTA, CDR2 FQGNSA. Trimming cost V 1 base and J 4 bases; bases outside gene matches: 2. The CDR3: CASSLDSGGATGELFF. DNA for the CDR3: TGTGCCAGCAGCTTAGATAGCGGGGGGGCCACCGGGGAGCTGTTTTTT.

With regard to this clone: Mismatch with germline at one junction end may stem from a read error. J is TRBJ2-7 and V is TRBV5-1, with TRBD1 matching over 10 bases. The CDR3 has 15 amino acids. Per the germline V gene, CDR1 is SGHRS and CDR2 is YFSETQ. The CDR3 sequence is CASSLGDRGSHEQYF. The CDR3 DNA reads TGCGCCAGCAGCTTGGGGGACAGGGGCTCCCACGAGCAGTACTTC.

J is TRBJ1-6 and V is TRBV19; TRBD1 matches 11 bases. V trimming: 0 bases; J trimming: 7 bases; junction bases outside the gene matches: 11. The germline CDR1 and CDR2 sequences are LNHDA and SQIVND (reference sequence). The CDR3 runs to 19 residues. CDR3 in DNA: TGTGCCAGTAGTATAGATGTTGCTGGGACAGGGGGATTGAATTCACCCCTCCACTTT. Its translation: CASSIDVAGTGGLNSPLHF.

This chain uses TRBV5-1 with TRBJ2-3; 10 nucleotides match TRBD2. This CDR3 has 15 amino acids. CDR1 and CDR2 from the germline V gene are SGHRS and YFSETQ. The V segment lost 0 bases and the J segment 10 bases; nucleotides outside the gene matches: 8. The CDR3 loop reads CASSLVASGGSSQYF. CDR3 in DNA: TGCGCCAGCAGCTTGGTGGCTAGCGGGGGATCATCGCAGTATTTT.

The chain joins TRBV11-2 to TRBJ1-2; D gene ambiguous. The CDR3 length is 15 residues. In germline, CDR1 is SGHAT, CDR2 FQNNGV. Deletions cut 5 bases from V and 3 bases from J, with 16 bases between. The CDR3 DNA sequence: TGTGCCAGCAGCCAAGTTGGGCTGGGGTACTATGGCTACACCTTC. This sequence encodes CASSQVGLGYYGYTF.

The rearrangement uses TRBV5-1 and TRBJ1-6; the D gene is possibly TRBD1 (6 bases). Germline-derived CDR1 and CDR2 are SGHRS and YFSETQ. V was clipped by 4 bases and J by 7 bases, with 12 bases between them. This CDR3 comprises 14 residues. This CDR3 reads CASSRKGGNSPLHF. In nucleotides, the CDR3 is TGCGCCAGCAGCCGGAAGGGGGGAAATTCACCCCTCCACTTT.

Only one count was recorded for this clone. The gene calls are TRBV7-8 and TRBJ1-2; TRBD1 matches at 9 bases. This CDR3 contains 14 residues. Germline V gene data show CDR1 as SGHVS and CDR2 as FQNEAQ. After removal of 5 bases from V and 7 bases from J, the junction contained 8 bases not matched to a gene. The CDR3 DNA follows: TGTGCCAGCAGCCATGGGACAGGGAATCGTGGCTACACCTTC. This encodes CASSHGTGNRGYTF.

This chain connects TRBV4-1 to TRBJ2-7, with D tentatively TRBD1 or TRBD2 (5 bases each). CDR3 length: 16 residues. Between the trimmed V and J ends, which lost 4 bases and 0 bases, there was a span of 16 bases. CDR1 is MGHRA, CDR2 YSYEKL, per germline. The DNA of the CDR3 is TGCGCCAGCAGCCCTCGGGACGGATCATTCTCCTACGAGCAGTACTTC. The encoded protein is CASSPRDGSFSYEQYF.

This chain connects TRBV9 to TRBJ1-5; D is ambiguous. Germline CDR1 SGDLS, CDR2 YYNGEE. The CDR3 has 15 amino acids. The V gene lost 0 bases and the J gene lost 0 bases, with 7 bases spanning the gap. In DNA form, the CDR3 reads TGTGCCAGCAGCGTAGCTCCGGATAGCAATCAGCCCCAGCATTTT. This sequence encodes CASSVAPDSNQPQHF.

The CDR3 loop reads CASSLRLGGPVEAFF. The CDR3 region has the DNA TGTGCCAGCAGCTTGCGGCTCGGGGGGCCCGTCGAAGCTTTCTTT. This sequence joins TRBV5-4 and TRBJ1-1; D might be TRBD1 (6 bases). The germline CDR1 and CDR2 sequences are SGHNT and YYREEE (reference sequence). The CDR3 has 15 amino acids. Trimming took 1 base from V and 8 from J, leaving 18 bases between them.

The V gene is TRBV4-1, the J gene TRBJ2-7; D possibly matches TRBD1 or TRBD2 (5 bases each). Germline V CDR1 and CDR2: MGHRA, YSYEKL. V lost 2 bases to trimming and J lost 4 bases, with 18 bases between them. The CDR3 sequence is 16 residues long. CDR3 loop: CASSQYYGTESYEQYF. Written as DNA, the CDR3 is TGCGCCAGCAGCCAATATTATGGGACGGAATCATACGAGCAGTACTTC.

The J gene is TRBJ1-4, the V gene TRBV3-1 (or the pseudogene TRBV3-2); D unresolved. The germline V gene encodes CDR1 LGHDT and CDR2 YNNKEL (reference sequence). The CDR3 totals 14 residues. Trimming cost V 1 base and J 8 bases, with 11 bases left between them. The CDR3 coding sequence is TGTGCCAGCAGCCAAGCTCTCGGGGTCGAAAAACTGTTTTTT. Its translation is CASSQALGVEKLFF.

The chain employs TRBV6-5 and TRBJ2-3, with a tentative D call TRBD2 (7 bases). Germline V gene data show CDR1 as MNHEY and CDR2 as SVGAGI. This CDR3 spans 12 amino acids. Trimming took off 7 bases at V and 8 bases at J, with 13 bases between the two ends. The CDR3 sequence is CASIGGGGTQYF. The CDR3 coding sequence is TGTGCCAGCATAGGGGGGGGTGGTACGCAGTATTTT.